This note documents a single TCR beta chain sequence. The data were obtained in a study of T cell clonotyping in hematopoietic cell transplantation. Sequenced by immunoSEQ multiplex PCR; TCRdb stores in-frame clones only, minus some. The sample lists some 49,000 clones, about nine tenths occurring once. Stated time point: recipient sample about 28 days before transplant, after cytoreduction. The sample was peripheral blood mononuclear cells, taken before stem cell transplant. This sequence originates from a man in his sixties with biphenotypic leukemia. Some clones in this sample may be carry-over from other donors' samples.

CDR3 amino acids: CASSLDRSGDYGYTF. In nucleotides, the CDR3 is TGTGCCAGCAGCTTAGATAGAAGTGGCGACTATGGCTACACCTTC. V gene TRBV7-2 combines with J gene TRBJ1-2; D unresolved. Trimming cost V 1 base and J 3 bases, with 12 bases left between them. Germline V lookup: CDR1 SGHTA, CDR2 FQGNSA. The CDR3 totals 15 residues.